This TCR beta chain came from a study of cytomegalovirus exposure and HLA in healthy donors. Regarding the study as a whole: Among the CMV-associated chains, three were confirmed in vitro as specific for CMV antigens.

The PCR was carried out with 60 Vbeta primers and 13 Jbeta primers. The protocol was immunoSEQ multiplex PCR, while the TCRdb copy is restricted to in-frame clones and leaves out a portion. The sample yields 160,000 or so clones, 70% to 75% seen once. This clone was seen a single time. Its antigen is as yet unknown. The CDR3 length is 15 residues. J was trimmed by 1 base and V by 4 bases; bases with no gene match: 2. From germline, CDR1 is SGHAT and CDR2 FQNNGV. This TCR derives from a young man in good health and CMV-seropositive. The sample comprised PBMCs. V gene TRBV11-2 combines with J gene TRBJ1-4; 8 bases agree with TRBD1. CDR3 DNA: TGTGCCAGCAGCTATACAGGGGGAACTAATGAAAAACTGTTTTTT. Translation gives CASSYTGGTNEKLFF.